The source of this T cell receptor beta chain is a study of blood T cell repertoires in COVID-19. Method: immunoSEQ multiplex PCR; TCRdb's copy keeps in-frame clones and lacks some. The sample consists of 230,000 or so clones, 80% to 90% of them appearing once. Sequenced: peripheral blood. This sequence was found in a woman aged 40 to 49 who had recovered from COVID-19.

As DNA, the CDR3 is TGTGCCAGTAGTAGTTTGTCGGGTCTTTATAACTATGGCTACACCTTC. This gives the protein CASSSLSGLYNYGYTF. The chain is built from TRBV19 and TRBJ1-2; D is undetermined. CDR3 size: 16 residues. Germline assignment: CDR1 LNHDA and CDR2 SQIVND (reference sequence). V was cut by 4 bases and J by 1 base, with 16 bases left in between.